This entry concerns a single T cell receptor beta chain. The antigen remains undetermined. These data originate in a study of immune evolution from preneoplasia to lung adenocarcinoma. Study-level points and caveats: Normal lung had the highest top T cell clone frequencies. Later-stage lesions appeared to have more T cells, more diversity, less clonality.

V trimming: 0 bases; J trimming: 2 bases; junction bases outside the gene matches: 6. Germline lookup yields CDR1 GTSNPN and CDR2 SVGIG (reference sequence). The CDR3 consists of 17 residues. Patient tissue came from resections in Japan or China, 2014–2017. Sequenced by immunoSEQ multiplex PCR; TCRdb stores in-frame clones only, minus some. The sample includes 4,500 to 5,500 clones, around four fifths of them seen just once. Sample: FFPE adjacent normal lung tissue. This TCR came from a donor older than 65 with lung adenocarcinoma. This chain uses TRBV30 with TRBJ2-7; 14 positions agree with TRBD2. Here the CDR3 reads CAWSVGTSGSKTYEQYF. Written as DNA, the CDR3 is TGTGCCTGGAGTGTTGGGACTAGCGGGAGTAAAACCTACGAGCAGTACTTC.